This T cell receptor (beta chain) was observed in a study of blood T cell repertoires in COVID-19. Study-wide context: PBMCs, B-cell-depleted T cells, or T cells provided the cDNA or gDNA that made up the material.

TCRdb keeps only in-frame clones here, not all; method: immunoSEQ multiplex PCR. This repertoire shows tens of thousands of clones, around 90% found once; its top ten account for around 8.6%. The CDR3 totals 17 residues. The ends lost 3 bases at V and 5 bases at J; junction bases unmatched: 13. CDR1 and CDR2 from the germline V gene are SGHVS and FNYEAQ. This clone was detected only once. The clonotype was recovered from a man aged 50 to 60 with acute or convalescent COVID-19. The chain has TRBV7-6 and TRBJ2-7; 10 nucleotides match TRBD1. Sequencing was carried out using peripheral blood. In nucleotides, the CDR3 is TGTGCCAGCAGCTTCTACAGCCCGGGACAGGGGTCCCACGAGCAGTACTTC. Protein: CASSFYSPGQGSHEQYF.